A selection of T cell receptor beta chains follows, all from one sample in a study of technical replicates of blood from a few donors. Only in-frame clones appear in the TCRdb table, and some are missing; sequencing was by immunoSEQ multiplex PCR. The data show roughly 51,000 clones, around 95% seen once. Sequences were obtained from PBMCs. These receptors all stem from a human donor in good health. Some clones in this sample may be carry-over from other donors' samples. The CDR3 runs from the conserved cysteine through the conserved F or W. The D gene is left open where the match is weak. Only some rows state a clone size, as once, few, many or a class for expanded clones.

CDR3aa | CDR3nt | v_gene | abundance | j_gene | d_gene
CASRGGSSKTQYF | TGTGCCAGCAGGGGCGGGAGCTCCAAGACCCAGTACTTC | TRBV6-5 | NA | TRBJ2-5 | TRBD2
CASSSGRTDTQYF | TGTGCCAGTTCCAGCGGGAGGACAGATACGCAGTATTTT | TRBV19 | NA | TRBJ2-3 | TRBD2
CASSSGPEGYTF | TGTGCCAGCAGTTCAGGGCCGGAAGGCTACACCTTC | TRBV6-9 | NA | TRBJ1-2 | NA
CASSASGVNSNEQFF | TGTGCCAGCAGCGCTAGCGGGGTAAATTCAAATGAGCAGTTCTTC | TRBV7-6 | NA | TRBJ2-1 | TRBD2
CASTLGRGNTGELFF | TGTGCCAGCACCCTGGGGAGGGGTAACACCGGGGAGCTGTTTTTT | TRBV6-5 | once | TRBJ2-2 | TRBD2
CASSLASGLTYEQYF | TGTGCCAGCAGCTTGGCAAGCGGCCTGACCTACGAGCAGTACTTC | TRBV7-2 | NA | TRBJ2-7 | NA
CASSIGDFRGGYTF | TGTGCCAGTAGTATAGGCGACTTTCGGGGGGGCTACACCTTC | TRBV19 | NA | TRBJ1-2 | NA
CASSISGTGDTEAFF | TGTGCCAGCAGCATTAGTGGGACAGGGGACACTGAAGCTTTCTTT | TRBV7-2 | once | TRBJ1-1 | TRBD1
CASSQPGQGPSDYGYTF | TGTGCCAGCAGCCAACCGGGACAGGGGCCTTCTGACTATGGCTACACCTTC | TRBV7-2 | NA | TRBJ1-2 | TRBD1
CASSLSGGSGRQYF | TGTGCCAGCAGTCTTAGCGGAGGGAGTGGTCGGCAGTACTTC | TRBV7-3 | NA | TRBJ2-7 | NA
CASSLPRDSSYEQYF | TGCGCCAGCAGCTTGCCCAGGGACAGCTCCTACGAGCAGTACTTC | TRBV5-1 | NA | TRBJ2-7 | TRBD1
CASSHGGSNEQYF | TGTGCCAGCAGCCATGGGGGGAGCAACGAGCAGTACTTC | TRBV7-3 | NA | TRBJ2-7 | NA
CASIGGGQETQYF | TGTGCCAGCATAGGCGGGGGTCAAGAGACCCAGTACTTC | TRBV2 | NA | TRBJ2-5 | TRBD2
CSVSKLMETQYF | TGCAGCGTTTCGAAACTAATGGAGACCCAGTACTTC | TRBV29-1 | NA | TRBJ2-5 | NA